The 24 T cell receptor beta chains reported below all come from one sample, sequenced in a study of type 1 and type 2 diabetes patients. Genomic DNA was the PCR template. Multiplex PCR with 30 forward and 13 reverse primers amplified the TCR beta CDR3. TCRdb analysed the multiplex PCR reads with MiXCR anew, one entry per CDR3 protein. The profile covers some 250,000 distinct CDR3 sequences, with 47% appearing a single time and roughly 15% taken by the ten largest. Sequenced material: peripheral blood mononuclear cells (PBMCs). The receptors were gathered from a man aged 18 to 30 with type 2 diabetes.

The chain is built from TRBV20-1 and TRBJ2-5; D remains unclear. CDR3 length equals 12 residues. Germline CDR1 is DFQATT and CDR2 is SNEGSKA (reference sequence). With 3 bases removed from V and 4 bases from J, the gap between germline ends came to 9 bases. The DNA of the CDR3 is TGCAGTGCTAGTAGTTTAGCAGAGACCCAGTACTTC. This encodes CSASSLAETQYF.

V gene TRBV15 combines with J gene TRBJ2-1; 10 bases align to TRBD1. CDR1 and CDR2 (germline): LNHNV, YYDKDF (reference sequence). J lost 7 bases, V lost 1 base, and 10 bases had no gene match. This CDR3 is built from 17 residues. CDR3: CATSRGSRDRGLNEQFF. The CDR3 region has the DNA TGTGCCACCAGCAGAGGGTCCCGGGACAGGGGACTAAATGAGCAGTTCTTC.

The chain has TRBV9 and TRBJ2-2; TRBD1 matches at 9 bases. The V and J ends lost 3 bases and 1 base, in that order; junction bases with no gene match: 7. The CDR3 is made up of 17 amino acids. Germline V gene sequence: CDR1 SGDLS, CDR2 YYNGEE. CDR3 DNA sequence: TGTGCCAGCAGCGCGGCCGGGACAGGGTTGAACACCGGGGAGCTGTTTTTT. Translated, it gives CASSAAGTGLNTGELFF.

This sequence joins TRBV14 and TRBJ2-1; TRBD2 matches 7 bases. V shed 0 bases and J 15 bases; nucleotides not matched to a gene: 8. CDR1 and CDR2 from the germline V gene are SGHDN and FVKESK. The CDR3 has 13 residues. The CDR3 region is CASSQDIGGSAFF. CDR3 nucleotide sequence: TGTGCCAGCAGCCAAGACATCGGCGGGAGTGCGTTCTTC.

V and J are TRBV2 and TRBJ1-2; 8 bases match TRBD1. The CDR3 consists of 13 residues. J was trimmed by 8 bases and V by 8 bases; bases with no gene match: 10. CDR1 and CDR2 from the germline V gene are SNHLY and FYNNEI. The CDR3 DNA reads TGTGCCAGCGCCCTGGGACAGGTGGGCGGCTACACCTTC. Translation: CASALGQVGGYTF.

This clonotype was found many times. The CDR3 loop reads CATSSARQVGEKLFF. DNA of the CDR3: TGTGCCACCAGCTCCGCGAGGCAGGTTGGGGAAAAACTGTTTTTT. This chain uses TRBV15 with TRBJ1-4; D gene uncertain. V shed 5 bases and J shed 8 bases, with 18 bases lying between them. The CDR3 contains 15 residues. Germline loops: CDR1 LNHNV, CDR2 YYDKDF (reference sequence).

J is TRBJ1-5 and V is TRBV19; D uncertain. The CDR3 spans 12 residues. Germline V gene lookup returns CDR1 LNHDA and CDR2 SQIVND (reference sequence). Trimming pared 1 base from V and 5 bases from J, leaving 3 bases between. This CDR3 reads CASSIGDQPQHF. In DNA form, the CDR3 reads TGTGCCAGTAGTATAGGAGATCAGCCCCAGCATTTT.

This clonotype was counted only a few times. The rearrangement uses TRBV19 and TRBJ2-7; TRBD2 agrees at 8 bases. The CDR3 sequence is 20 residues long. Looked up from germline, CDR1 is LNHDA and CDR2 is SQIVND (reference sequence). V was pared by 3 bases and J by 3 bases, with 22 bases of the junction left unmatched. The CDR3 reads CASSIRSIWSGGPTYYEQYF. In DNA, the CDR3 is TGTGCCAGTAGTATTCGAAGCATTTGGAGCGGGGGCCCTACTTACTACGAGCAGTACTTC.

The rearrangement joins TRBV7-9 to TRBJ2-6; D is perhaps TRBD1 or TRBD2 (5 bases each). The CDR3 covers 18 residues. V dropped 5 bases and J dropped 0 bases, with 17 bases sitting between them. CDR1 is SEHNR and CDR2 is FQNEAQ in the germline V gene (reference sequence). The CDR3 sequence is CASSPRGREPSGANVLTF. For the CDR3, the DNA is TGTGCCAGCAGCCCCCGGGGCAGGGAACCCTCTGGGGCCAACGTCCTGACTTTC. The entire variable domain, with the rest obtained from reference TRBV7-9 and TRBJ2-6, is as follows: DTGVSQNPRHKITKRGQNVTFRCDPISEHNRLYWYRQTLGQGPEFLTYFQNEAQLEKSRLLSDRFSAERPKGSFSTLEIQRTEQGDSAMYLCASSPRGREPSGANVLTFGAGSRLTVL.

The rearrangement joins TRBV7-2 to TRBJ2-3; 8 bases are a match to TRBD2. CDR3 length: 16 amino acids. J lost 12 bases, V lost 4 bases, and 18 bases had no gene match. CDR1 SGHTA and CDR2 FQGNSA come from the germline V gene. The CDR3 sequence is CASSSILAGPIQTQYF. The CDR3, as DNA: TGTGCCAGCAGCTCTATTCTAGCGGGCCCCATCCAAACACAGTATTTT.

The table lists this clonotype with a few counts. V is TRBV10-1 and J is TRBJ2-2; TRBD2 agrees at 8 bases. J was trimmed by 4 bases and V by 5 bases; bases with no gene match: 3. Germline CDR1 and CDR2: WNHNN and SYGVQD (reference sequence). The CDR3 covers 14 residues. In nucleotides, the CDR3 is TGCGCCAGCAGTCCGGGGGGGTCCACCGGGGAGCTGTTTTTT. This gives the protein CASSPGGSTGELFF.

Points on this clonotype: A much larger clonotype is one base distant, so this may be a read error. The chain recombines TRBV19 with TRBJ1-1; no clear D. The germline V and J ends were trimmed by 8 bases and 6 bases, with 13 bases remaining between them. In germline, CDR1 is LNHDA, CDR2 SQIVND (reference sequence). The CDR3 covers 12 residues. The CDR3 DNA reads TGTGCCAGTGGTACCGGAGGTCCTGAAGCTTTCTTT. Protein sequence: CASGTGGPEAFF.

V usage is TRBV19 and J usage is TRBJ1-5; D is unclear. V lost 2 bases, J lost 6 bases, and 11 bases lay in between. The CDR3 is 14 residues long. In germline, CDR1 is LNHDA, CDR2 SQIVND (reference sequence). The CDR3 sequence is CASSISDDGQPQHF. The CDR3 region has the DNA TGTGCCAGTAGTATATCCGACGATGGTCAGCCCCAGCATTTT.

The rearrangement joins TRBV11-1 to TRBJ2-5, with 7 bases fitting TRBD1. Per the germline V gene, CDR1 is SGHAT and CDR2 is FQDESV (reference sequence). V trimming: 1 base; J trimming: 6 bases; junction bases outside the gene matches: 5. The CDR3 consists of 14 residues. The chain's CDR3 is CASSLGRQGQTQYF. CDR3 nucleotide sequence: TGTGCCAGCAGCTTAGGCCGACAGGGCCAGACCCAGTACTTC.

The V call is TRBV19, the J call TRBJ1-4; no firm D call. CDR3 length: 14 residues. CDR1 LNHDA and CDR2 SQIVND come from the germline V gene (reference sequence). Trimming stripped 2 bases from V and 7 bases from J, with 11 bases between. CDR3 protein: CASSIPSESEKLFF. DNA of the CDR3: TGTGCCAGTAGTATACCCTCGGAGAGTGAAAAACTGTTTTTT.

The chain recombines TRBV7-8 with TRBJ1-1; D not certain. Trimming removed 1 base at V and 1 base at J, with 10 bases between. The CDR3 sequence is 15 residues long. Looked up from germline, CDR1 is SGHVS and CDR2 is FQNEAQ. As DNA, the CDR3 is TGTGCCAGCAGCTTAGTTGAGGGAGAGAACACTGAAGCTTTCTTT. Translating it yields CASSLVEGENTEAFF.

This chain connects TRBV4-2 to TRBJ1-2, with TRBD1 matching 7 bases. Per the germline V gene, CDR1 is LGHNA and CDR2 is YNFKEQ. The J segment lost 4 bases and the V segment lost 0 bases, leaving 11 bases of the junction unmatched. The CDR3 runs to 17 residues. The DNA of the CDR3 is TGTGCCAGCAGCCAAGATAGGGGACAGCCCGTTATCTATGGCTACACCTTC. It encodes CASSQDRGQPVIYGYTF.

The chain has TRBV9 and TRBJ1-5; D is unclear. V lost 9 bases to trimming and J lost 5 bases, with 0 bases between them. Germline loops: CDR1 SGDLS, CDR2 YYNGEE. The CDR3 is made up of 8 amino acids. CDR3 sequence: CANQPQHF. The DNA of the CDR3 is TGTGCCAATCAGCCCCAGCATTTT.

CDR3 sequence: CASNGRGSTNEKLFF. The CDR3 bases are TGTGCCAGTAATGGGAGGGGATCAACTAATGAAAAACTGTTTTTT. This chain connects TRBV19 to TRBJ1-4; tentative D call: TRBD1 (5 bases). The V gene's germline CDR1 is LNHDA and CDR2 SQIVND (reference sequence). This CDR3 is built from 15 residues. The germline V and J ends were trimmed by 7 bases and 0 bases, with 12 bases remaining between them.

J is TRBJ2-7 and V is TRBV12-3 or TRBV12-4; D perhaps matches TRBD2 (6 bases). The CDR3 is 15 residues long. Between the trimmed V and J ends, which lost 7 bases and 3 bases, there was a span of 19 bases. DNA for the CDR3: TGTGCCAGCACTCTAACCCGGGACTTGTACTACGAGCAGTACTTC. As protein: CASTLTRDLYYEQYF.

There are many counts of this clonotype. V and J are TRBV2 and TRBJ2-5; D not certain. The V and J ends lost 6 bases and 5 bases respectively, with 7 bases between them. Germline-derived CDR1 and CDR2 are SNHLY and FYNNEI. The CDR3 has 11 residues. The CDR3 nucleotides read TGTGCCAGCAGGTACACGGAGACCCAGTACTTC. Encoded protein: CASRYTETQYF. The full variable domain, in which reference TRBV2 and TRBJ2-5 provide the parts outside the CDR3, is EPEVTQTPSHQVTQMGQEVILRCVPISNHLYFYWYRQILGQKVEFLVSFYNNEISEKSEIFDDQFSVERPDGSNFTLKIRSTKLEDSAMYFCASRYTETQYFGPGTRLLVL.

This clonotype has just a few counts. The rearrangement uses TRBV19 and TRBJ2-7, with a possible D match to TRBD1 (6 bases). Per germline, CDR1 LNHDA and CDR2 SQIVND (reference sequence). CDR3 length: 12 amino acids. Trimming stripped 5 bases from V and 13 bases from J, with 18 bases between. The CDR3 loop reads CASSSQTGTDYF. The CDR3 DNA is TGTGCCAGTAGTTCTCAGACAGGAACAGATTACTTC.

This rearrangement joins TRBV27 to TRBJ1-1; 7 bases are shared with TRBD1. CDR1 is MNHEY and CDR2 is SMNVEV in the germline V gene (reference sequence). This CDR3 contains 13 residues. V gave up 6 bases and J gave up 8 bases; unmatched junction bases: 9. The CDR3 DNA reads TGTGCCAGCAGCCACCGGGACAGAACAGAAGCTTTCTTT. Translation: CASSHRDRTEAFF.

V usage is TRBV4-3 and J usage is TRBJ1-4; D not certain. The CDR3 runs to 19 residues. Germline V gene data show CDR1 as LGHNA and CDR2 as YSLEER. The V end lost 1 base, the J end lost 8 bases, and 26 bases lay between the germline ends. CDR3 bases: TGCGCCAGCAGCCAAGCTCTCCGTCCCGAGGGCAGGTTCGGCGAAAAACTGTTTTTT. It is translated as CASSQALRPEGRFGEKLFF.